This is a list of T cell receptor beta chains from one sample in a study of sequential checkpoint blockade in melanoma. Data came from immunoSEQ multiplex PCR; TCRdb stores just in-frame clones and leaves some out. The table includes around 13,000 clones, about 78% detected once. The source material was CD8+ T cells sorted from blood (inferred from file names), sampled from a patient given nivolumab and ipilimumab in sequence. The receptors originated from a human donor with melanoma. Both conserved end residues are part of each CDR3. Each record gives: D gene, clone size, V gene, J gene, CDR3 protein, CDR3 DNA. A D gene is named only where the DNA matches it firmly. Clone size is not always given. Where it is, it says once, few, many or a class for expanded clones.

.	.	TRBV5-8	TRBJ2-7	CASSLPPSFEQYF	TGTGCCAGCAGCTTGCCCCCCTCGTTCGAGCAGTACTTC
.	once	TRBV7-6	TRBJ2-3	CASSLALRADTQYF	TGTGCCAGCAGCTTAGCGCTCCGGGCAGATACGCAGTATTTT
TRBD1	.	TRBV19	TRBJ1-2	CASSIERTGSYGYTF	TGTGCCAGTAGTATAGAAAGGACAGGGTCCTATGGCTACACCTTC
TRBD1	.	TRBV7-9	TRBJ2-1	CASSFGGTGDSYNEQFF	TGTGCCAGCAGCTTCGGCGGGACAGGGGACTCCTACAATGAGCAGTTCTTC
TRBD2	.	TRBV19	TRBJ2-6	CASSSGGASGANVLTF	TGTGCCAGTAGTTCGGGGGGAGCTTCTGGGGCCAACGTCCTGACTTTC
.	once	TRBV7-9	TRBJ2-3	CASSSPPTDTQYF	TGTGCCAGCAGCTCCCCCCCGACAGATACGCAGTATTTT
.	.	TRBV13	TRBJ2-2	CASSSVEVGTGELFF	TGTGCCAGCAGCTCCGTTGAGGTGGGCACCGGGGAGCTGTTTTTT
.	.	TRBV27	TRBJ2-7	CASRGTPVNEQYF	TGTGCCTCCAGGGGTACCCCAGTGAATGAGCAGTACTTC
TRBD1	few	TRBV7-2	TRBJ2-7	CASSLDRGGEQYF	TGTGCCAGCAGCCTAGACAGGGGGGGCGAGCAGTACTTC
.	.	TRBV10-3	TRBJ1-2	CAIPGIDRSFGYTF	TGTGCCATTCCGGGGATTGACAGGTCTTTTGGCTACACCTTC
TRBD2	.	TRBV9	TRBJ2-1	CASSAPGTSGGGYNEQFF	TGTGCCAGCAGCGCTCCCGGGACTAGCGGGGGGGGTTACAATGAGCAGTTCTTC
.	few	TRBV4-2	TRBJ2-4	CASSQDLALAKNIQYF	TGTGCCAGCAGCCAAGATCTGGCTCTAGCCAAAAACATTCAGTACTTC
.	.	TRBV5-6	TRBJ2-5	CASSFPQGLETQYF	TGTGCCAGCAGCTTCCCCCAGGGGTTAGAGACCCAGTACTTC
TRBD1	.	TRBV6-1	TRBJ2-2	CASSEGQGGVRTGELFF	TGTGCCAGCAGTGAGGGACAGGGTGGGGTTAGAACCGGGGAGCTGTTTTTT
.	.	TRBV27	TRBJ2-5	CASSLVGAGETQYF	TGTGCCAGCAGTTTGGTTGGGGCGGGGGAGACCCAGTACTTC
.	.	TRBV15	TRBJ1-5	CATSRVERQPQHF	TGTGCCACCAGCAGGGTAGAGAGACAGCCCCAGCATTTT
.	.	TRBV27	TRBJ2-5	CASSRVVQETQYF	TGTGCCAGCAGCCGAGTGGTGCAAGAGACCCAGTACTTC
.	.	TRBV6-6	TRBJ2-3	CASSSGPTDTQYF	TGTGCCAGCAGTTCAGGGCCCACAGATACGCAGTATTTT
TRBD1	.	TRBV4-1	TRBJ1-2	CASSQETGRYGYTF	TGCGCCAGCAGCCAAGAGACAGGGCGCTATGGCTACACCTTC
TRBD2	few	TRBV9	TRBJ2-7	CASSVGTLTSGGYEQYF	TGTGCCAGCAGCGTAGGTACGTTGACTAGCGGGGGGTACGAGCAGTACTTC
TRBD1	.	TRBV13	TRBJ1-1	CASSSRGQGDTEAFF	TGTGCCAGCAGCTCCCGGGGACAGGGAGACACTGAAGCTTTCTTT
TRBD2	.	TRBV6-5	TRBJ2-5	CASSYNGGGKTQYF	TGTGCCAGCAGTTACAACGGGGGAGGGAAGACCCAGTACTTC
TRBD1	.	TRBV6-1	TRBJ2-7	CASRLDRAYEQYF	TGTGCCAGCAGGCTGGACAGGGCCTACGAGCAGTACTTC
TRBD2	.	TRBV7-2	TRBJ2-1	CASSLTSGTVSNEQFF	TGTGCCAGCAGCTTAACTAGCGGTACGGTGAGCAATGAGCAGTTCTTC
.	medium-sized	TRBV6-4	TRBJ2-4	CASSEGRSGDIQYF	TGTGCCAGCAGTGAGGGTCGCAGCGGTGACATTCAGTACTTC
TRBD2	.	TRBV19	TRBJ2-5	CASSNSGRVETQYF	TGTGCCAGTAGTAATAGCGGGAGGGTTGAGACCCAGTACTTC
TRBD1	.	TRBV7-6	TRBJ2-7	CASSLAPGQGSVSYEQYF	TGTGCCAGCAGCTTAGCGCCGGGACAGGGGTCGGTCTCCTACGAGCAGTACTTC
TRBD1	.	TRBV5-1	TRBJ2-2	CASSYRTGTGELFF	TGCGCCAGCAGCTATCGGACAGGGACCGGGGAGCTGTTTTTT
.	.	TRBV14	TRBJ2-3	CASSPWTVKDTQYF	TGTGCCAGCAGCCCCTGGACAGTGAAAGATACGCAGTATTTT
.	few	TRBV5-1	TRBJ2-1	CASSLDQGYYNEQFF	TGCGCCAGCAGCTTGGATCAGGGGTACTACAATGAGCAGTTCTTC
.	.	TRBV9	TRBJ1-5	CASSERGKGPQHF	TGTGCCAGCAGCGAGAGGGGGAAAGGGCCCCAGCATTTT
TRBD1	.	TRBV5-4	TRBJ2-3	CASSLRRTGRSSLKTDTQYF	TGTGCCAGCAGCTTGCGGAGGACAGGGAGATCGTCTTTGAAAACAGATACGCAGTATTTT
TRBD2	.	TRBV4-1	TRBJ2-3	CASSQVAGVPDTQYF	TGCGCCAGCAGCCAAGTAGCGGGGGTCCCAGATACGCAGTATTTT
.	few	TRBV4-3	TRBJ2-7	CASSQRNSATYEQYF	TGCGCCAGCAGCCAAAGGAATAGCGCAACCTACGAGCAGTACTTC
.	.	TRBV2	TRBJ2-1	CASGTSLTGSSYNEQFF	TGTGCCAGCGGGACTTCGCTGACGGGTAGCTCCTACAATGAGCAGTTCTTC
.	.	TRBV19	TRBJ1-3	CASIGAGGTSGNTIYF	TGTGCCAGTATAGGGGCTGGCGGCACCTCTGGAAACACCATATATTTT
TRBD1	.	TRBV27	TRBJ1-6	CASSLEAGGASPLHF	TGTGCCAGCAGTTTAGAGGCAGGGGGCGCCTCACCCCTCCACTTT
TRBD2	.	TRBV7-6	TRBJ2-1	CASSLEAGSSYNEQFF	TGTGCCAGCAGCTTGGAAGCGGGGAGCTCCTACAATGAGCAGTTCTTC
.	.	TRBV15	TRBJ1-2	CATSTKILDSCTF	TGTGCCACCAGCACCAAGATCTTGGACAGTTGCACCTTC
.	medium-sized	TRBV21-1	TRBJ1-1	CASGRYTEAFF	TGTGCCTCGGGGAGGTACACTGAAGCTTTCTTT
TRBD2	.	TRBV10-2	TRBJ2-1	CASMRLAGASSSYNEQFF	TGCGCCAGCATGAGACTAGCGGGGGCCTCTAGCTCCTACAATGAGCAGTTCTTC